This TCR beta chain originates from a study of shared clonotypes between healthy human individuals. Across the study: A donor's plate count was three for CD4 naive and three for CD4 memory; CD8 naive had two and CD8 memory one.

An even split of each subset's genomic DNA across several immunoSEQ plates was performed. Here immunoSEQ multiplex PCR was the method, and the copy in TCRdb shows in-frame clones only, minus some. The sample holds a few million clones, about 94% seen once. Trimming left V 4 bases short and J 1 base short, with 11 bases between. From germline, CDR1 is LNHDA and CDR2 SQIVND (reference sequence). The length of the CDR3 is 15 residues. Findings of the study overall: An expected dependence of interdonor clonotype sharing on sequencing depth was noted.

As regards this clone: Its cognate antigen is unknown.

In the naive CD8 group, cells lacked CD45RO and were positively selected for CCR7, so terminally differentiated effector memory CD45RA+ cells were left out. Nashville, Tennessee was home to all donors, who were Caucasian adults. The source material was naive CD8+ T cells from PBMCs. The source is a man younger than 30 in good health. Some clones in this sample may be carry-over from other donors' samples. The chain uses TRBV19 and TRBJ1-3, with unresolved D. Here the CDR3 reads CASSSWIGSGNTIYF. The DNA for the CDR3 is TGTGCCAGTAGTAGCTGGATCGGGTCTGGAAACACCATATATTTT.